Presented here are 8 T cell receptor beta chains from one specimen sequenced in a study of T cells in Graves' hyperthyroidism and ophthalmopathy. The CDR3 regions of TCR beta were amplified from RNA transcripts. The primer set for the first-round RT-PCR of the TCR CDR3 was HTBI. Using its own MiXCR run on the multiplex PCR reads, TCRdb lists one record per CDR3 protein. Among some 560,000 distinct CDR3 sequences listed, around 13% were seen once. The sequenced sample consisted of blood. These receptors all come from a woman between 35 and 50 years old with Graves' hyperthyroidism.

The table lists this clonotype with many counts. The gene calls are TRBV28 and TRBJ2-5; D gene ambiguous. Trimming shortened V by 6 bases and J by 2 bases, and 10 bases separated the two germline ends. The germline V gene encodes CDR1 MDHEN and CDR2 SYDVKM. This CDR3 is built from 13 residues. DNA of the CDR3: TGTGCCAGCAGCCCCTCGGCTCAAGAGACCCAGTACTTC. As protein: CASSPSAQETQYF.

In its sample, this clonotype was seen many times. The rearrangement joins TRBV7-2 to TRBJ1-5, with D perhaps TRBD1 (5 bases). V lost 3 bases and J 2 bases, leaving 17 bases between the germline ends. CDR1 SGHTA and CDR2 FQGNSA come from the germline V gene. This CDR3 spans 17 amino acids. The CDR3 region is CASSLRWGEEGNQPQHF. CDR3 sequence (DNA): TGTGCCAGCAGCTTGAGATGGGGCGAAGAGGGCAATCAGCCCCAGCATTTT.

The CDR3 region is CASSPLRLAEAFF. The CDR3, as DNA: TGTGCCAGCAGCCCCTTAAGATTGGCTGAAGCTTTCTTT. The V call is TRBV7-9, the J call TRBJ1-1; D remains unclear. Germline CDR1 is SEHNR and CDR2 is FQNEAQ (reference sequence). There are 13 residues in the CDR3. V lost 5 bases and J 6 bases, leaving 13 bases between the germline ends.

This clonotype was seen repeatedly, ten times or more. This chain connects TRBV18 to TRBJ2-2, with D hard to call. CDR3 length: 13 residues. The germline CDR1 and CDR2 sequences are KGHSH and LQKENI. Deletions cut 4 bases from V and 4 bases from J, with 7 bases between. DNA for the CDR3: TGTGCCAGCTCACTGTCAAGCACCGGGGAGCTGTTTTTT. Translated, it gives CASSLSSTGELFF.

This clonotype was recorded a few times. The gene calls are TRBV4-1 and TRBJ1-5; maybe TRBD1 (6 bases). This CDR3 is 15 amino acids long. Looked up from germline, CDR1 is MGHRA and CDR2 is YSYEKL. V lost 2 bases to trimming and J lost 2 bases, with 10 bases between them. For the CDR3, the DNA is TGCGCCAGCAGCCAATGGTCAGGGGGCAATCAGCCCCAGCATTTT. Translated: CASSQWSGGNQPQHF.

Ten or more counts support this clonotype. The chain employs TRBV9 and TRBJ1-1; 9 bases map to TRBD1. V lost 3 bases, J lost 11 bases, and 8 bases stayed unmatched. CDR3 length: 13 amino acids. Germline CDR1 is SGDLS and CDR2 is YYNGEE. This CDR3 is CASSASGTGFAFF. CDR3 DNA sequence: TGTGCCAGCAGCGCCTCCGGGACAGGGTTTGCTTTCTTT. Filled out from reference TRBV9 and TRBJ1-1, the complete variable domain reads DSGVTQTPKHLITATGQRVTLRCSPRSGDLSVYWYQQSLDQGLQFLIQYYNGEERAKGNILERFSAQQFPDLHSELNLSSLELGDSALYFCASSASGTGFAFFGQGTRLTVV.

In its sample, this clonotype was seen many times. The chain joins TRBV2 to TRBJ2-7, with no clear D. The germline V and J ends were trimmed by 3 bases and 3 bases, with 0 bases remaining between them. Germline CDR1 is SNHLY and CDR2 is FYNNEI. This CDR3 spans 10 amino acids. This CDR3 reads CASSDYEQYF. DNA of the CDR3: TGTGCCAGCAGTGACTACGAGCAGTACTTC.

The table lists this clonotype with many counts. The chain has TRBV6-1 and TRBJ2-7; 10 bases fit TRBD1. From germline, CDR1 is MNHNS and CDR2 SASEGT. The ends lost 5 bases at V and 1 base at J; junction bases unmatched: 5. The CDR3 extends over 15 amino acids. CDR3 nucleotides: TGTGCCAGCAGTTACCGGGACAGGGGTTCCTACGAGCAGTACTTC. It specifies CASSYRDRGSYEQYF.